This is a list of T cell receptor beta chains from one sample in a study of T-cell reconstitution after alpha-beta-depleted transplantation in children. TCRdb recomputed calls from the PCR reads with MiXCR, one row per CDR3 protein. The data show 700,000 to 950,000 distinct CDR3 sequences, 16% seen once. The source was PBMCs, mostly from graft donor cells, collected 360 days after TCRalphabeta/CD19-depleted stem cell transplant. The source is a male patient aged 10-17 years who had a stem cell transplant for acute lymphoblastic leukemia, so the T cells may come from the graft donor. Both conserved end residues are part of each CDR3. Fields, in order: CDR3 DNA, CDR3 protein, D gene, clone size, J gene, V gene. A D gene is named only where the DNA matches it firmly. Not every row has a clone size; where given, it reads once, few, many or a size class.

TGTGCCAGCAGCTTGAATAGCGGCCCCTACGAGCAGTACTTC,CASSLNSGPYEQYF,NA,many,TRBJ2-7,TRBV7-6
TGTGCCAGCAGCCTCAGGGACGGAAAAAGGAATAGCAATCAGCCCCAGCATTTT,CASSLRDGKRNSNQPQHF,NA,NA,TRBJ1-5,TRBV3-1
TGCGCCAGCAGCTTGACAATTGGGTCCTACGAGCAGTACTTC,CASSLTIGSYEQYF,NA,NA,TRBJ2-7,TRBV5-1
TGCGCCAGCAGCCAAGTTTCCCCTCCCAGCGGGACTTCGAATACGCAGTATTTT,CASSQVSPPSGTSNTQYF,TRBD2,few,TRBJ2-3,TRBV4-1
TGCAGTGCTAGGGGACTAGCGGACGCTAGGACCTTC,CSARGLADARTF,TRBD2,many,TRBJ2-1,TRBV20-1
TGCGCCAGCAGCTTGGCCGGGCTAGCGAGTTACAATGAGCAGTTCTTC,CASSLAGLASYNEQFF,NA,many,TRBJ2-1,TRBV5-1
TGTGCCAGCAGTTCCCCCCCACAGGGGGCCGACACTGAAGCTTTCTTT,CASSSPPQGADTEAFF,TRBD1,many,TRBJ1-1,TRBV12-3/TRBV12-4
TGCGCCAGCAGCCAACCACAGGGGACCGTACTCTCTTCACCCCTCCACTTT,CASSQPQGTVLSSPLHF,TRBD1,NA,TRBJ1-6,TRBV4-1
TGCAGTGCTCTCACAGGGGTCTATGGCTACACCTTC,CSALTGVYGYTF,TRBD1,NA,TRBJ1-2,TRBV20-1
TGCGCCGGCTGGACTAGCGGGAGGGCCCTTTATGAGCAGTTCTTC,CAGWTSGRALYEQFF,TRBD2,few,TRBJ2-1,TRBV10-2
TGTGCCAGCAGCTTAGGCCTAGCGTCGGGGGTCTCTGGGGCCAACGTCCTGACTTTC,CASSLGLASGVSGANVLTF,NA,NA,TRBJ2-6,TRBV7-6
TGTGCCAGCAGAGGGACTAGCGGGAGTTCGCAGTATTTT,CASRGTSGSSQYF,TRBD2,NA,TRBJ2-3,TRBV25-1
TGTGCCACCAGTGACCTGTACCTAAACTATGGCTACACCTTC,CATSDLYLNYGYTF,NA,NA,TRBJ1-2,TRBV24-1
TGTGCCAGCTCCCCCGCGGTTGTGGGTCTCTACGAGCAGTACTTC,CASSPAVVGLYEQYF,NA,few,TRBJ2-7,TRBV18
TGTGCCAGCAGTCCTGCTAGGTCCTACAATGAGCAGTTCTTC,CASSPARSYNEQFF,NA,many,TRBJ2-1,TRBV12-3/TRBV12-4
TGCGCCAGCAGCTTGGGGCCGGGACAGGGGGCGGAGAAGCAGTACTTC,CASSLGPGQGAEKQYF,TRBD1,few,TRBJ2-7,TRBV5-1
TGCAGTGCTAGGGAGACAGGTCCGGTTAATGAAAAACTGTTTTTT,CSARETGPVNEKLFF,NA,NA,TRBJ1-4,TRBV20-1
TGCGCCAGCAGCTTGGTTAGCGGGAGGGCCTACAATGAGCAGTTCTTC,CASSLVSGRAYNEQFF,TRBD2,few,TRBJ2-1,TRBV5-1
TGCGCCAGCAGCTTATACAGGGAAGGGTCTAACTATGGCTACACCTTC,CASSLYREGSNYGYTF,NA,NA,TRBJ1-2,TRBV5-1
TGTGCCAGCAGCTTAGGGCCGCAGGGGTTCTGGGATGAGCAGTTCTTC,CASSLGPQGFWDEQFF,NA,few,TRBJ2-1,TRBV11-2
TGCAGTGCGGGACTAGCAGACTACAATGAGCAGTTCTTC,CSAGLADYNEQFF,TRBD2,few,TRBJ2-1,TRBV20-1
TGTGCCAGCAGTTCCGGGACTAGCGGGTCGGTAGCCAAAAACATTCAGTACTTC,CASSSGTSGSVAKNIQYF,TRBD2,NA,TRBJ2-4,TRBV2
TGCGCCAGCAGCATCCTAGCGGGTCTCAACAATGAGCAGTTCTTC,CASSILAGLNNEQFF,TRBD2,NA,TRBJ2-1,TRBV5-1
TGTGCCAGCAGGAAAAAGACAGGGGGCCTGAAGACCCAGTACTTC,CASRKKTGGLKTQYF,TRBD1,many,TRBJ2-5,TRBV12-3/TRBV12-4
TGCGCCAGCAGCTTGCGGCCAGACGATAATTCACCCCTCCACTTT,CASSLRPDDNSPLHF,NA,many,TRBJ1-6,TRBV5-1